The clone carrying this TCR beta chain was counted between two and nine times. No antigen is known for it. Each CDR3 protein is one row after TCRdb ran MiXCR on the RT-PCR reads. The table lists 590,000 or so distinct CDR3 sequences, around 15% of them singletons. Looked up from germline, CDR1 is MNHEY and CDR2 is SMNVEV (reference sequence). Germline trimming cut 6 bases from V and 4 bases from J; bases unmatched to any gene: 7. The CDR3 is 15 amino acids. The sample originates from a study of response to subunit inactivated influenza vaccine. Study findings and constraints: Few new T cells, the authors suggested, are recruited by each seasonal influenza vaccination.

J is TRBJ2-7 and V is TRBV27; 12 bases map to TRBD2. Material: PBMCs from blood, obtained 14 to 15 days before vaccination. The clonotype comes from a man in his forties or fifties who received an inactivated influenza vaccine. The CDR3 nucleotides are TGTGCCAGCAGGCAGCTAGCGGGGGGGCCGTACGAGCAGTACTTC. Translating gives CASRQLAGGPYEQYF.